The 15 T cell receptor beta chains listed next were all sequenced from one sample in a study of control samples from healthy donors and cancer patients. Sequencing was performed with immunoSEQ multiplex PCR; in TCRdb, only in-frame clones are kept and a portion is missing. The top ten hold over 4% of the sample, which has roughly 170,000 clones, around 93% seen once. The sample comprised blood. These TCRs come from a woman aged 55-75 years in good health.

The chain joins TRBV3-1 (or the pseudogene TRBV3-2) to TRBJ2-3; 8 bases are shared with TRBD2. Germline CDR1 is LGHDT and CDR2 is YNNKEL (reference sequence). The V and J ends lost 4 bases and 3 bases, in that order; junction bases with no gene match: 6. This CDR3 is 15 amino acids long. Written as DNA, the CDR3 is TGTGCCAGCAGCCCCGGGGGGGCGGGGACAGATACGCAGTATTTT. It is translated as CASSPGGAGTDTQYF.

The chain links TRBV19 to TRBJ2-1, with TRBD2 matching 10 bases. Germline V gene sequence: CDR1 LNHDA, CDR2 SQIVND (reference sequence). This CDR3 has 15 residues. Losses at the gene ends were 3 bases for V and 12 bases for J; bases not matched to a gene: 11. Here the CDR3 reads CASSIFLAGEGGQFF. Written as DNA, the CDR3 is TGTGCCAGTAGTATTTTTCTAGCGGGGGAGGGTGGGCAGTTCTTC.

This clone was counted once. The rearrangement links TRBV7-2 to TRBJ1-1; D might be TRBD1 (5 bases). Between the trimmed V and J ends, which lost 5 bases and 4 bases, there was a span of 17 bases. The CDR3 loop spans 15 amino acids. Germline CDR1 is SGHTA and CDR2 is FQGNSA. The DNA of the CDR3 is TGTGCCAGCAGCCCCCAACCAGGGTTGAGCACTGAAGCTTTCTTT. This encodes CASSPQPGLSTEAFF.

The chain couples TRBV5-6 to TRBJ1-2, with TRBD1 matching over 7 bases. Trimming cost V 5 bases and J 2 bases; bases outside gene matches: 3. Germline-derived CDR1 and CDR2 are SGHDT and YYEEEE. The CDR3 consists of 13 residues. The CDR3 DNA is TGTGCCAGCAGGCGACAGGGAAACTATGGCTACACCTTC. Translated, it gives CASRRQGNYGYTF.

The V gene is TRBV5-3, the J gene TRBJ1-3, with D uncertain. TRBV5-3 is an open reading frame whose function is uncertain. The CDR3 totals 18 residues. Trimming removed 2 bases from V and 4 bases from J, with 22 bases in between. The CDR3 region is CARSLASHPNYPGNTIYF. For the CDR3, the DNA is TGTGCCAGAAGCTTAGCATCACACCCGAATTACCCCGGAAACACCATATATTTT.

The chain is built from TRBV3-1 (or the pseudogene TRBV3-2) and TRBJ2-1; TRBD2 matches at 7 bases. The germline V gene encodes CDR1 LGHDT and CDR2 YNNKEL (reference sequence). After removal of 0 bases from V and 0 bases from J, the junction contained 2 bases not matched to a gene. The length of the CDR3 is 16 residues. CDR3 nucleotides: TGTGCCAGCAGCCAAGACAGCGGGGCCTCCTACAATGAGCAGTTCTTC. The encoded protein is CASSQDSGASYNEQFF.

This clone appeared a single time. The chain has TRBV25-1 and TRBJ1-1; D gene unclear. The V and J ends lost 3 bases and 6 bases respectively, with 11 bases between them. The CDR3 has 13 residues. Germline CDR1 reads MGHDK; CDR2 reads SYGVNS. CDR3 sequence reads: CASSEGALAEAFF. The CDR3 region has the DNA TGTGCCAGCAGTGAGGGAGCCCTCGCTGAAGCTTTCTTT.

The chain links TRBV5-1 to TRBJ1-2, with 8 bases fitting TRBD1. This CDR3 spans 14 amino acids. Germline CDR1 and CDR2: SGHRS and YFSETQ. Trimming at V came to 4 bases and at J to 7 bases, leaving 9 bases not matched to a gene. The CDR3 coding sequence is TGCGCCAGCAGCCCAGGGACAGGCTTAACTGGCTACACCTTC. It encodes CASSPGTGLTGYTF.

The V call is TRBV19, the J call TRBJ1-6, with unresolved D. CDR3 length: 15 residues. Trimming removed 3 bases from V and 7 bases from J, with 13 bases in between. Germline CDR1 reads LNHDA; CDR2 reads SQIVND (reference sequence). Here the CDR3 reads CASSIPESINSPLHF. As DNA, the CDR3 is TGTGCCAGTAGTATCCCCGAGAGTATCAATTCACCCCTCCACTTT. The full variable domain, with the rest looked up from reference TRBV19 and TRBJ1-6, is DGGITQSPKYLFRKEGQNVTLSCEQNLNHDAMYWYRQDPGQGLRLIYYSQIVNDFQKGDIAEGYSVSREKKESFPLTVTSAQKNPTAFYLCASSIPESINSPLHFGNGTRLTVT.

As DNA, the CDR3 is TGTGCCAGCAGCCAAGATCGGGCAAGGGCCGATCAGCCCCAGCATTTT. This sequence encodes CASSQDRARADQPQHF. J is TRBJ1-5 and V is TRBV4-2, with D unresolved. This CDR3 region has 16 residues. V was cut by 0 bases and J by 5 bases, with 14 bases left in between. Per the germline V gene, CDR1 is LGHNA and CDR2 is YNFKEQ.

This chain joins TRBV7-3 and TRBJ1-2; 10 nucleotides align to TRBD1. Germline V gene data show CDR1 as SGHTA and CDR2 as FQGTGA. V trimming: 5 bases; J trimming: 7 bases; junction bases outside the gene matches: 4. The CDR3 consists of 13 residues. In DNA, the CDR3 is TGTGCCAGCAGCATGGACAGGGGGGCTGGCTACACCTTC. Protein: CASSMDRGAGYTF. Drawing the rest from reference TRBV7-3 and TRBJ1-2, the complete variable domain is GAGVSQTPSNKVTEKGKYVELRCDPISGHTALYWYRQSLGQGPEFLIYFQGTGAADDSGLPNDRFFAVRPEGSVSTLKIQRTERGDSAVYLCASSMDRGAGYTFGSGTRLTVV.

The chain uses TRBV7-9 and TRBJ2-2; 8 bases agree with TRBD1. The CDR3 has 15 residues. The trim removed 5 bases at V and 1 base at J, leaving 3 bases unmatched. CDR1 and CDR2 from the germline V gene are SEHNR and FQNEAQ (reference sequence). This CDR3 is CASSRGQGNTGELFF. Written as DNA, the CDR3 is TGTGCCAGCAGCCGCGGACAGGGGAACACCGGGGAGCTGTTTTTT.

The chain employs TRBV14 and TRBJ2-2; 7 bases are a match to TRBD2. The germline V gene has CDR1 SGHDN and CDR2 FVKESK. The CDR3 is made up of 11 amino acids. Losses at the gene ends were 5 bases for V and 15 bases for J; bases not matched to a gene: 6. The CDR3 is CASSESGRVFF. The CDR3, as DNA: TGTGCCAGCAGCGAATCAGGGAGGGTGTTTTTT.

The chain has TRBV6-5 and TRBJ1-1; tentative D call: TRBD1 (6 bases). V lost 0 bases and J 3 bases, leaving 14 bases between the germline ends. This CDR3 is 16 amino acids long. Germline loops: CDR1 MNHEY, CDR2 SVGAGI. Written as DNA, the CDR3 is TGTGCCAGCAGTTACTCGAGGTTACACAGGGACACTGAAGCTTTCTTT. Amino acids: CASSYSRLHRDTEAFF.

J is TRBJ1-1 and V is TRBV5-1; D ambiguous. Germline assignment: CDR1 SGHRS and CDR2 YFSETQ. The CDR3 contains 15 residues. The V end was cut by 3 bases, the J end by 1 base, with 13 bases between. DNA for the CDR3: TGCGCCAGCAGCTCTGAGTACGGTGAGAACACTGAAGCTTTCTTT. Protein sequence: CASSSEYGENTEAFF.